This passage covers 5 T cell receptor beta chains from one sample sequenced in a study of CD8 T cells in Susac syndrome. Roughly 0.45 to 1 ug RNA was reverse transcribed with random hexamers. MiXCR, run by TCRdb on the immunoSEQ multiplex PCR reads, gives a single entry per CDR3 protein. The sample holds about 180,000 distinct CDR3 sequences, roughly 95% seen once. Material: CD8+ T cells from PBMCs. These receptors came from a human donor with multiple sclerosis.

This chain uses TRBV9 with TRBJ2-1; possible D gene TRBD2, 6 bases. The V gene lost 4 bases and the J gene lost 3 bases, with 23 bases spanning the gap. Germline values: CDR1 SGDLS, CDR2 YYNGEE. The CDR3 is 18 amino acids. CDR3 sequence (DNA): TGTGCCAGCAGCACCGCTAGCGCGGCCTGGGGACTCTACAATGAGCAGTTCTTC. Its protein is CASSTASAAWGLYNEQFF.

This clonotype was observed once. The V gene is TRBV12-3 or TRBV12-4, the J gene TRBJ2-3; D gene ambiguous. The CDR3 runs to 13 residues. Trimming took off 6 bases at V and 5 bases at J, with 12 bases between the two ends. CDR3 in amino acids: CASSLQVLDTQYF. CDR3 nucleotides: TGTGCCAGCAGCCTCCAGGTACTAGATACGCAGTATTTT.

The chain joins TRBV15 to TRBJ2-3; the D gene is possibly TRBD2 (5 bases). This CDR3 spans 16 amino acids. V lost 0 bases to trimming and J lost 5 bases, with 15 bases between them. Per germline, CDR1 LNHNV and CDR2 YYDKDF (reference sequence). The CDR3: CATSRDPRAREDTQYF. CDR3 nucleotides: TGTGCCACCAGCAGAGATCCACGGGCCCGGGAAGATACGCAGTATTTT.

The chain recombines TRBV29-1 with TRBJ2-7; D is tentatively TRBD1 or TRBD2 (5 bases each). From germline, CDR1 is SQVTM and CDR2 ANQGSEA. V dropped 7 bases and J dropped 4 bases, with 17 bases sitting between them. This CDR3 is 13 amino acids long. The CDR3 sequence: CSAGPGRQYEQYF. In DNA form, the CDR3 reads TGCAGCGCCGGACCGGGACGGCAGTACGAGCAGTACTTC.

The V and J genes are TRBV7-9 and TRBJ1-5; D might be TRBD1 (6 bases). Germline CDR1 and CDR2: SEHNR and FQNEAQ (reference sequence). V gave up 7 bases and J gave up 2 bases, with 15 bases separating them. The CDR3 length is 15 residues. The CDR3: CASTDTGSGNQPQHF. The CDR3, as DNA: TGTGCCAGCACCGATACAGGGTCTGGCAATCAGCCCCAGCATTTT.